This T cell receptor (beta chain) was recorded in a study of OX40 agonist ivuxolimab in advanced cancers. In the study overall: Ivuxolimab was a fully human IgG2 agonistic monoclonal antibody targeting the costimulatory receptor OX40 (CD134). The dose-escalation cohort was about 83% male with a mean age of roughly 60 years, ranging from 23 to 79. Patients were allowed to have had prior anti-PD-1, anti-PD-L1 or anti-CTLA-4 therapy, and approximately 40% of the dose-escalation patients had previously received checkpoint inhibitors. Among the roughly 52 dose-escalation patients, about 19 had hepatocellular carcinoma, roughly 15 melanoma, 9 renal cell carcinoma and 9 head and neck cancer. Intravenous ivuxolimab was administered to patients every 2 weeks at six dose levels: 0.01, 0.1, 0.3, 1.5, 3 and 10 mg/kg. Partial responses occurred in three dose-escalation patients: two with cutaneous melanoma and one with hepatocellular carcinoma. The monotherapy dose-escalation portion (N ≈ 56 patients) of the phase I ivuxolimab trial is reported in the paper. Peripheral TCRbeta sequencing aimed to test whether ivuxolimab altered TCR sequence diversity and caused clonal T-cell expansion. Summary of the overall study and its limitations: Low levels of normalized T-cell clonal expansion were also seen in some patients who did not respond. On average, CD8+ T cells showed more expanded clones than CD4+ T cells after ivuxolimab. Clonal expansion of both CD4+ and CD8+ blood T cells was observed from baseline to week 6 at doses 0.1 to 3.0 mg/kg. In the 0.1-3.0 mg/kg groups, partial responders had among the lowest normalized peripheral clonal expansion, particularly in CD8+ T cells. Antigen specificity was not determined for the clonally expanded peripheral T cells.

For sequencing of the TCRbeta CDR3 region, genomic DNA was extracted from the sorted cells. TCRbeta CDR3 regions were sequenced using the immunoSEQ Assay. TCRdb provides this immuneACCESS table in a form limited to in-frame rearrangements. Some clones are lacking; in checked studies, under half of them reflect an unresolved V gene, and why the rest are absent is not known. The sample contains tens of thousands of clones, 82% of them found a single time. The ten largest clonotypes hold 1.8% of the sample. For CDR1 and CDR2, the germline V gene (reference sequence) lists DFQATT and SNEGSKA. Taken from cysteine to phenylalanine, the CDR3 has 11 residues. The entry retains the CDR3 DNA only, 33 bases that are in frame from base 1. After removal of 0 bases from V and 14 bases from J, the junction retains 6 bases not matched to a gene. Patients with autoimmune disease history or receiving systemic immunosuppression were excluded from the trial. Peripheral blood for TCR sequencing was collected from all dose cohorts at baseline, on cycle 4 day 1, and on cycle 7 day 1. Samples were obtained from an open-label, multicenter, first-in-human phase I dose-escalation trial of ivuxolimab. Adults with locally advanced or metastatic head and neck squamous cell, hepatocellular, melanoma or renal cell carcinoma were enrolled in the trial. Before TCR sequencing, CD4+ T cells and CD8+ T cells were sorted from peripheral blood as separate populations.

To note about this clone: Its antigen remains unidentified. There are no base qualities to consult, and no much larger clone falls within one base.

The sample was CD4+ or CD8+ T cells sorted from blood, taken in a trial of the OX40 agonist ivuxolimab. Recombination joined TRBV20-1 with TRBJ2-5; TRBD2 matches 7 bases in the middle. This receptor was taken from an adult with an advanced solid tumor such as melanoma, head and neck, liver or kidney cancer. Here the CDR3 is given as CSAREGGYRYF. The nucleotide sequence reads as follows: TGCAGTGCTAGAGAGGGGGGGTACCGATACTTC.